Here is one TCR beta chain with its context. Per the study methods: The authors estimated nucleated cell counts from reference gene primer amplification. The data were produced by immunoSEQ multiplex PCR, yet TCRdb's version contains in-frame clones alone and is incomplete. The D gene and trimming were derived from the DNA, and the V and J assignments and clone size from that table. The repertoire holds fewer than 350,000 clones, roughly 88% seen once, with approximately 8.5% in the top ten. The data stem from a study of blood T cell repertoires in COVID-19. From germline, CDR1 is SGHTA and CDR2 FQGNSA. V was clipped by 5 bases and J by 5 bases; unmatched bases: 6. CDR3 length equals 15 residues.

The source of this sequence is a man between 18 and 35 years old with active or convalescent COVID-19. Sequenced input: peripheral blood. The chain recombines TRBV7-2 with TRBJ1-2, with 12 bases aligning to TRBD1. The CDR3 here is CASSAGTGGFYGYTF. CDR3 coding DNA: TGTGCCAGCAGCGCAGGGACAGGGGGCTTTTATGGCTACACCTTC.